The rows below give T cell receptor beta chains drawn from one sample of a study of human CD8 memory T cell subsets. TCRdb reprocessed the 5' RACE reads; each CDR3 protein has one entry and no DNA is given. This table lists around 4,300 distinct CDR3 sequences. Sequencing used CD8+ effector memory T cells (TEM) sorted from PBMCs. These receptors were obtained from a human donor in good health. The CDR3 runs from the conserved cysteine through the conserved F or W. Each record gives: clone size, V gene, J gene, CDR3 protein. Rows give clone size only sometimes, using once, few, many, or a class for an expanded clone.

clone_size: NA; v_call: TRBV20-1; j_call: TRBJ1-2; cdr3_aa: CSASTGANPPDGYTF
clone_size: NA; v_call: TRBV12-3/TRBV12-4; j_call: TRBJ1-3; cdr3_aa: CASRPRTVSSGNTIYF
clone_size: NA; v_call: TRBV7-6; j_call: TRBJ2-1; cdr3_aa: CASSPKYVVNEQFF
clone_size: NA; v_call: TRBV6-5; j_call: TRBJ2-2; cdr3_aa: CASSTGRGRATGELFF
clone_size: NA; v_call: TRBV6-4; j_call: TRBJ1-4; cdr3_aa: CASSEQGGTNEKLFF
clone_size: large; v_call: TRBV20-1; j_call: TRBJ2-7; cdr3_aa: CSAQDRAYEQYF
clone_size: NA; v_call: TRBV7-2; j_call: TRBJ2-1; cdr3_aa: CASSLVGNNEQFF
clone_size: NA; v_call: TRBV29-1; j_call: TRBJ2-1; cdr3_aa: CSVGGLAYNEQFF
clone_size: NA; v_call: TRBV5-1; j_call: TRBJ1-1; cdr3_aa: CASSLLVFWVVTTNTEAFF
clone_size: NA; v_call: TRBV4-1; j_call: TRBJ1-5; cdr3_aa: CASSRGQGDFQPQHF